A selection of T cell receptor beta chains follows, all from one sample in a study of patients and donors after allogeneic stem cell transplantation. MiXCR, applied by TCRdb to the RT-PCR reads, yields one record per CDR3 protein. The sample yields about 960,000 distinct CDR3 sequences, roughly 18% seen once. The sequenced sample consisted of blood, either unsorted or a sorted T cell fraction (not recorded which). These receptor sequences come from a human donor who was either an allogeneic HSCT recipient or a stem cell or donor lymphocyte infusion donor (not recorded which). It is not recorded whose cells these are; they may come from a transplant donor. Both conserved end residues are part of each CDR3. The D gene is left open where the match is weak. Only part of the rows carry a size: once, few, many, or a class if the clone is expanded.

v_gene	len	j_gene	d_gene	abundance	CDR3aa	CDR3nt
TRBV11-1	16	TRBJ2-2	-	-	CASSVPVDEAGGELFF	TGTGCCAGCAGCGTACCTGTCGACGAGGCGGGCGGGGAGCTGTTTTTT
TRBV7-8	15	TRBJ1-5	TRBD1	-	CASSPRTGTLQPQHF	TGTGCCAGCAGCCCTAGGACAGGGACACTTCAGCCCCAGCATTTT
TRBV4-1	14	TRBJ2-1	-	few	CASSQGTSYNEQFF	TGCGCCAGCAGCCAGGGAACCTCCTACAATGAGCAGTTCTTC
TRBV6-5	16	TRBJ2-1	-	-	CASSSPRRARYNEQFF	TGTGCCAGCAGTTCACCCCGGAGGGCCCGGTATAATGAGCAGTTCTTC
TRBV10-3	14	TRBJ1-1	-	few	CAIRRGEANTEAFF	TGTGCCATCCGGAGGGGTGAGGCGAACACTGAAGCTTTCTTT
TRBV5-1	16	TRBJ2-4	TRBD2	many	CASSLEGGGAVDIQYF	TGCGCCAGCAGCTTGGAAGGCGGGGGGGCTGTAGACATTCAGTACTTC
TRBV29-1	15	TRBJ2-5	TRBD2	many	CSVLGLGTTKETQYF	TGCAGCGTTTTGGGTTTGGGGACTACTAAAGAGACCCAGTACTTC
TRBV12-3/TRBV12-4	11	TRBJ1-2	-	-	CASSFGFGYTF	TGTGCCAGCAGTTTTGGATTTGGCTACACCTTC
TRBV12-3/TRBV12-4	15	TRBJ1-5	-	few	CASSLVPSEHQPQHF	TGTGCCAGCAGTTTAGTCCCAAGCGAACATCAGCCCCAGCATTTT
TRBV29-1	10	TRBJ1-1	-	few	CSAKSLAAFF	TGCAGCGCTAAGTCACTCGCGGCTTTCTTT
TRBV5-1	16	TRBJ2-2	-	-	CASTARGSANTGELFF	TGCGCCAGCACCGCCCGGGGCAGCGCGAACACCGGGGAGCTGTTTTTT
TRBV29-1	15	TRBJ2-2	-	-	CSVEPFQGNTGELFF	TGCAGCGTTGAGCCCTTTCAGGGGAACACCGGGGAGCTGTTTTTT
TRBV9	14	TRBJ2-3	TRBD2	many	CASSARLAEDTQYF	TGTGCCAGCAGCGCCAGACTAGCTGAGGATACGCAGTATTTT
TRBV7-2	15	TRBJ2-3	-	-	CASSSRPGGTDTQYF	TGTGCCAGCAGCTCCCGACCGGGGGGCACAGATACGCAGTATTTT
TRBV7-9	16	TRBJ1-5	TRBD1	few	CASSPGGGLGNQPQHF	TGTGCCAGCAGCCCAGGGGGGGGGTTGGGCAATCAGCCCCAGCATTTT
TRBV20-1	12	TRBJ1-2	-	few	CSATRDKAGYTF	TGCAGTGCTACCCGGGACAAGGCTGGCTACACCTTC
TRBV7-9	13	TRBJ1-5	-	-	CASSLGTDQPQHF	TGTGCCAGCAGCTTAGGCACCGATCAGCCCCAGCATTTT